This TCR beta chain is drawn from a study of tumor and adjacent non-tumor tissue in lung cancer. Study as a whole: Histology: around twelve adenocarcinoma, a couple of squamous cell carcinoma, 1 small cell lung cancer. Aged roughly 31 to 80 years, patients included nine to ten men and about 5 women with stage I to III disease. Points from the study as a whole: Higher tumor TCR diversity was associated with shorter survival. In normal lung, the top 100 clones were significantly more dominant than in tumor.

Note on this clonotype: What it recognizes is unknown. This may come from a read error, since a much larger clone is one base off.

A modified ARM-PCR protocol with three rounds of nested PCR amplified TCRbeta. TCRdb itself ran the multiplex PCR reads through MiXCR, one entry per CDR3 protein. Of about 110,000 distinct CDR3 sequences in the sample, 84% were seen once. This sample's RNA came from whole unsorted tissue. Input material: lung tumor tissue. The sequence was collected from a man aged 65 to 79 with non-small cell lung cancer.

The CDR3 loop is CAISPAGQYNSPLHF. The CDR3 DNA sequence: TGTGCCATTAGCCCCGCTGGACAGTATAATTCACCCCTCCACTTT. The rearrangement uses TRBV11-2 and TRBJ1-6, with a possible D match to TRBD1 (6 bases). Germline assignment: CDR1 SGHAT and CDR2 FQNNGV. The CDR3 covers 15 residues. The V gene lost 10 bases and the J gene lost 4 bases, with 17 bases spanning the gap. Supplemented by reference TRBV11-2 and TRBJ1-6, the full variable domain reads EAGVAQSPRYKIIEKRQSVAFWCNPISGHATLYWYQQILGQGPKLLIQFQNNGVVDDSQLPKDRFSAERLKGVDSTLKIQPAKLEDSAVYLCAISPAGQYNSPLHFGNGTRLTVT.